The source of this T cell receptor beta chain is a study of response to subunit inactivated influenza vaccine. Study-wide findings and caveats: It was suggested by the authors that few new T cells are recruited by each seasonal influenza vaccination.

TCRdb independently ran MiXCR on the RT-PCR reads; one entry per CDR3 protein. The profile covers over 150,000 distinct CDR3 sequences, with under 13% appearing a single time and roughly 12% taken by the ten largest. CDR1 and CDR2 from the germline V gene are DFQATT and SNEGSKA (reference sequence). After removal of 4 bases from V and 1 base from J, the junction contained 3 bases not matched to a gene. This CDR3 contains 13 residues. This clonotype was counted at least ten times. What it recognizes is unknown. The chain has TRBV20-1 and TRBJ2-7; 8 bases line up with TRBD1. Sample: non-naive T cells sorted from PBMCs, taken 45 days after vaccination. The source is a man aged 45 to 65 who received an inactivated influenza vaccine. CDR3 loop: CSATDRGSYEQYF. In DNA form, the CDR3 reads TGCAGTGCTACCGACAGGGGTTCCTACGAGCAGTACTTC.